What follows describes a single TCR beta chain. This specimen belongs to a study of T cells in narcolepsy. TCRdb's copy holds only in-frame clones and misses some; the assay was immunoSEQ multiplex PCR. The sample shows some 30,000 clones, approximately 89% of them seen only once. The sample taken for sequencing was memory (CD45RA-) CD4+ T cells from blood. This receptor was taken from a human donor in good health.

The CDR3 nucleotides are TGTGCCAGCAGTTACGCTGGTCACAACCCAGATACGCAGTATTTT. This sequence encodes CASSYAGHNPDTQYF. The rearrangement uses TRBV6-5 and TRBJ2-3; D is undetermined. Germline V gene data show CDR1 as MNHEY and CDR2 as SVGAGI. The germline V and J ends were trimmed by 2 bases and 4 bases, with 13 bases remaining between them. This CDR3 has 15 amino acids.